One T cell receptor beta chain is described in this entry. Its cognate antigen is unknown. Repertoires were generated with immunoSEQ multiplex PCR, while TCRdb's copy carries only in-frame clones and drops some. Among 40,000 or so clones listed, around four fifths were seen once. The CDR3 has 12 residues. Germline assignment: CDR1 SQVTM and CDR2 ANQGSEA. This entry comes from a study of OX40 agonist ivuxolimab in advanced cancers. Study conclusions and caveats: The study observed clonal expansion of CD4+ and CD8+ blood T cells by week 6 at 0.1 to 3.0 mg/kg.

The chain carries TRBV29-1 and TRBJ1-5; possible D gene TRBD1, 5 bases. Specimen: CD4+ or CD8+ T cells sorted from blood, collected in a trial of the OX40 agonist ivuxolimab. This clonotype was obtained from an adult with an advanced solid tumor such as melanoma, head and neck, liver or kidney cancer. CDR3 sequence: CSAQEPNQPQHF. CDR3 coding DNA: TGCAGTGCACAGGAGCCAAATCAGCCCCAGCATTTT.